This TCR beta chain appears in the sequencing data of a study of T cell responses to AZD1222 COVID-19 vaccine. Points from the study as a whole: Vaccination with two AZD1222 doses was followed by a rise in Spike-specific TCR breadth and depth. Only five or six people who got AZD1222 tested seropositive at baseline. CD4 TCRs associated with vaccination spanned spike, dominating at 160-218 and 743-854. Females made up more of the donors, who were largely white British, and clonal diversity may have come out too low.

Assay used: immunoSEQ multiplex PCR; TCRdb lists only in-frame clones, some missing. The repertoire consists of 130,000 or so clones, with more than 80% occurring once and the leading ten covering over 0.85%. A word on this clone: The antigen is unknown.

V was pared by 5 bases and J by 8 bases, with 30 bases of the junction left unmatched. The CDR3 consists of 23 residues. Germline V CDR1 and CDR2: MNHEY, SMNVEV (reference sequence). Material: peripheral blood, obtained on day 0 of MenACWY control vaccination. V is TRBV27 and J is TRBJ2-1; TRBD2 agrees at 13 bases. The source of this sequence is an adult in good health. CDR3 loop: CASSVTGTSGTPMSSSFIDEQFF. The CDR3 coding sequence is TGTGCCAGCAGTGTAACCGGGACTAGCGGGACGCCAATGAGCAGTTCTTTTATCGATGAGCAGTTCTTC.